The 26 T cell receptor beta chains listed next were all sequenced from one sample in a study of blood T cell repertoires in COVID-19. The method was immunoSEQ multiplex PCR; TCRdb's version includes in-frame clones alone and lacks a portion of them. Among 150,000 to 200,000 clones, roughly 89% were seen once, and the ten largest hold around 2.3%. Material for sequencing was PBMCs or T cells enriched from blood (not recorded which). The source of these receptors is a woman between 40 and 55 years old with acute COVID-19.

The chain combines TRBV5-1 with TRBJ2-3, with TRBD2 matching over 8 bases. V trimming: 7 bases; J trimming: 3 bases; junction bases outside the gene matches: 7. The length of the CDR3 is 14 residues. The germline V gene has CDR1 SGHRS and CDR2 YFSETQ. This CDR3 reads CASGTSLPTDTQYF. DNA for the CDR3: TGCGCCAGCGGGACTAGTCTCCCTACAGATACGCAGTATTTT.

The chain couples TRBV3-1 (or the pseudogene TRBV3-2) to TRBJ2-5, with D perhaps TRBD1 (5 bases). The CDR3 consists of 16 residues. The germline gives CDR1 LGHDT, CDR2 YNNKEL (reference sequence). Trimming removed 3 bases from V and 3 bases from J, with 17 bases in between. In DNA, the CDR3 is TGTGCCAGCAGCCACAGGGCGGTGGGAATTAAAGAGACCCAGTACTTC. Its translation is CASSHRAVGIKETQYF.

V gene TRBV29-1 combines with J gene TRBJ2-2; tentative D call: TRBD2 (6 bases). Germline values: CDR1 SQVTM, CDR2 ANQGSEA. Between the trimmed V and J ends, which lost 2 bases and 6 bases, there was a span of 13 bases. The CDR3 totals 14 residues. The CDR3, as DNA: TGCAGCGTTGAAACGGGAGTAGGGGCCGGGGAGCTGTTTTTT. It is translated as CSVETGVGAGELFF.

V is TRBV5-4 and J is TRBJ1-4; 7 nucleotides match TRBD1. This CDR3 contains 15 residues. Trimming took 4 bases from V and 4 from J; bases not matched to a gene: 7. Per the germline V gene, CDR1 is SGHNT and CDR2 is YYREEE (reference sequence). CDR3 loop: CASSQSGQINEKLFF. The CDR3 bases are TGTGCCAGCAGCCAGTCGGGACAGATTAATGAAAAACTGTTTTTT.

This sequence joins TRBV19 and TRBJ1-1; D perhaps matches TRBD1 (6 bases). The CDR3 length is 15 residues. V was clipped by 5 bases and J by 0 bases, with 13 bases between them. Germline V gene sequence: CDR1 LNHDA, CDR2 SQIVND (reference sequence). The CDR3: CASSLKGGMNTEAFF. DNA of the CDR3: TGTGCCAGTAGTCTAAAGGGGGGGATGAACACTGAAGCTTTCTTT.

The V call is TRBV12-5, the J call TRBJ2-2; D possibly corresponds to TRBD1 (5 bases). The CDR3 is 16 amino acids. In germline, CDR1 is LGHNT, CDR2 FRNRAP. Trimming left V 0 bases short and J 5 bases short, with 13 bases between. CDR3 bases: TGTGCTAGTGGTTTGGTAGTTGGGGCGCAAACCGGGGAGCTGTTTTTT. Its translation is CASGLVVGAQTGELFF.

The chain has TRBV21-1 and TRBJ1-3; TRBD1 reflects the table's D call only, with no check against the DNA. TRBV21-1 is designated a pseudogene. The CDR3 runs 18 residues. CDR3 bases: TGTGCCAGCAGCAAACCACCTACCAGACAGGCTGTCGGAAACACCATATATTTT. Amino acid sequence: CASSKPPTRQAVGNTIYF.

The chain employs TRBV5-1 and TRBJ2-2; 8 nucleotides align to TRBD2. This CDR3 has 17 residues. Germline trimming cut 4 bases from V and 0 bases from J; bases unmatched to any gene: 8. From germline, CDR1 is SGHRS and CDR2 YFSETQ. The CDR3 reads CASSRNAAGANTGELFF. CDR3 nucleotide sequence: TGCGCCAGCAGCCGCAACGCAGCGGGGGCGAACACCGGGGAGCTGTTTTTT.

The gene calls are TRBV9 and TRBJ1-5, with 8 nucleotides matching TRBD1. CDR1 SGDLS and CDR2 YYNGEE come from the germline V gene. The CDR3 has 16 amino acids. Trimming removed 1 base from V and 2 bases from J; junction bases left unmatched: 5. CDR3 protein: CASSVLTGAGNQPQHF. The CDR3 DNA follows: TGTGCCAGCAGCGTATTGACAGGGGCCGGCAATCAGCCCCAGCATTTT. Full variable domain (remainder filled in from reference TRBV9 and TRBJ1-5): DSGVTQTPKHLITATGQRVTLRCSPRSGDLSVYWYQQSLDQGLQFLIQYYNGEERAKGNILERFSAQQFPDLHSELNLSSLELGDSALYFCASSVLTGAGNQPQHFGDGTRLSIL.

The chain couples TRBV5-1 to TRBJ2-1, with 9 positions matching TRBD2. From germline, CDR1 is SGHRS and CDR2 YFSETQ. The junction had 13 bases not matched to a gene; V was cut back by 4 bases and J by 8 bases. CDR3 size: 16 residues. The CDR3 nucleotides are TGCGCCAGCAGCCCCATAGCGGGAGCCCCCGGTTATGAGCAGTTCTTC. Its translation: CASSPIAGAPGYEQFF.

J is TRBJ1-6 and V is TRBV18; 8 bases are a match to TRBD1. The V gene end was trimmed by 4 bases and the J gene end by 6 bases; junction bases not matched to a gene: 8. This CDR3 has 16 residues. Germline loops: CDR1 KGHSH, CDR2 LQKENI. The CDR3 reads CASSLWDRRINSPLHF. For the CDR3, the DNA is TGTGCCAGCTCACTTTGGGACAGGAGGATTAATTCACCCCTCCACTTT.

The genes are TRBV28 and TRBJ1-2; 9 bases map to TRBD1. Germline CDR1 is MDHEN and CDR2 is SYDVKM. The trim removed 5 bases at V and 4 bases at J, leaving 14 bases unmatched. CDR3 length: 17 residues. The CDR3 is CASSHRQGGFRAYGYTF. The CDR3 DNA sequence: TGTGCCAGCAGTCACAGACAGGGGGGGTTCAGGGCCTATGGCTACACCTTC.

V and J are TRBV2 and TRBJ2-1, with 8 bases lining up with TRBD2. The CDR3 is 17 residues long. The germline CDR1 and CDR2 sequences are SNHLY and FYNNEI. Losses at the gene ends were 3 bases for V and 7 bases for J; bases not matched to a gene: 14. CDR3 residues: CASSESFGQRERNEQFF. The CDR3, as DNA: TGTGCCAGCAGTGAGTCGTTCGGACAGCGGGAGAGGAATGAGCAGTTCTTC. Full variable domain (rest looked up from reference TRBV2 and TRBJ2-1): EPEVTQTPSHQVTQMGQEVILRCVPISNHLYFYWYRQILGQKVEFLVSFYNNEISEKSEIFDDQFSVERPDGSNFTLKIRSTKLEDSAMYFCASSESFGQRERNEQFFGPGTRLTVL.

The genes are TRBV5-4 and TRBJ1-4, with TRBD1 matching 9 bases. J gave up 7 bases and V 8 bases, and 6 bases lay outside the gene matches. From germline, CDR1 is SGHNT and CDR2 YYREEE (reference sequence). The CDR3 length is 13 residues. The CDR3 nucleotides read TGTGCCAGTCAGGACAGGGGCACTGAAAAACTGTTTTTT. Translating it yields CASQDRGTEKLFF.

The rearrangement links TRBV21-1 to TRBJ1-5; the table's D call, TRBD1, has no DNA check behind it. TRBV21-1 counts as a pseudogene. The CDR3 contains 15 residues. The DNA of the CDR3 is TGTGCCAGCAGCAAAGAAGTAAGGGGAATGCAGCCCCAGCATTTT. Translated: CASSKEVRGMQPQHF.

This chain uses TRBV28 with TRBJ2-5; 12 positions agree with TRBD2. The CDR3 contains 18 residues. The J segment lost 1 base and the V segment lost 6 bases, leaving 12 bases of the junction unmatched. Germline-derived CDR1 and CDR2 are MDHEN and SYDVKM. In DNA, the CDR3 is TGTGCCAGCAGCACCACCCTAGCGGGGGGGCTGTCCCAAGAGACCCAGTACTTC. Translating it yields CASSTTLAGGLSQETQYF.

This clone was recorded a few times. The rearrangement joins TRBV12-5 to TRBJ2-7, with 9 bases fitting TRBD1. There are 13 residues in the CDR3. Germline CDR1 LGHNT, CDR2 FRNRAP. V lost 6 bases, J lost 3 bases, and 3 bases stayed unmatched. Written as DNA, the CDR3 is TGTGCTAGTGGGAAGACAGGGGGCTACGAGCAGTACTTC. As protein: CASGKTGGYEQYF.

This clone was observed once. This chain joins TRBV6-5 and TRBJ1-6, with a possible D match to TRBD1 (5 bases). Germline CDR1 reads MNHEY; CDR2 reads SVGAGI. CDR3 size: 14 residues. Trimming removed 2 bases at V and 10 bases at J, with 12 bases between. Here the CDR3 reads CASSYDGRESPLHF. The CDR3 nucleotides are TGTGCCAGCAGTTACGATGGCAGGGAATCACCCCTCCACTTT.

The V gene is TRBV19, the J gene TRBJ1-5; the D gene is possibly TRBD1 (5 bases). The V and J ends lost 6 bases and 3 bases respectively, with 15 bases between them. The germline V gene encodes CDR1 LNHDA and CDR2 SQIVND (reference sequence). This CDR3 contains 15 residues. The CDR3 sequence: CASRRGQPNNQPQHF. CDR3 DNA: TGTGCCAGTAGAAGGGGTCAGCCAAACAATCAGCCCCAGCATTTT.

The chain joins TRBV14 to TRBJ1-1, with TRBD1 matching 9 bases. Germline V lookup: CDR1 SGHDN, CDR2 FVKESK. The CDR3 is made up of 15 amino acids. J lost 4 bases, V lost 1 base, and 4 bases had no gene match. The CDR3: CASSQAVTGGTEAFF. CDR3 DNA sequence: TGTGCCAGCAGCCAAGCGGTGACAGGGGGCACTGAAGCTTTCTTT. The full variable domain, completed using reference TRBV14 and TRBJ1-1, is EAGVTQFPSHSVIEKGQTVTLRCDPISGHDNLYWYRRVMGKEIKFLLHFVKESKQDESGMPNNRFLAERTGGTYSTLKVQPAELEDSGVYFCASSQAVTGGTEAFFGQGTRLTVV.

This clone was detected a few times. The chain joins TRBV23-1 to TRBJ2-3, with D unresolved. TRBV23-1 belongs to the ORF category, with a function that is uncertain. The V gene lost 4 bases and the J gene lost 4 bases, with 30 bases spanning the gap. The CDR3 consists of 20 residues. In DNA, the CDR3 is TGCGCCAGCAGTCCACACTCACCGGGTTCCATTCTTAGGCTCCCAGATACGCAGTATTTT. It codes for CASSPHSPGSILRLPDTQYF.

The gene calls are TRBV28 and TRBJ2-1; D gene ambiguous. Germline V gene data show CDR1 as MDHEN and CDR2 as SYDVKM. The CDR3 sequence is 13 residues long. V was shortened by 4 bases and J by 3 bases, with 7 bases between the two germline ends. In nucleotides, the CDR3 is TGTGCCAGCAGTTCCGACAACTACAATGAGCAGTTCTTC. Amino acids: CASSSDNYNEQFF.

This rearrangement joins TRBV5-4 to TRBJ1-2; 9 nucleotides line up with TRBD1. Germline CDR1 SGHNT, CDR2 YYREEE (reference sequence). After removal of 3 bases from V and 7 bases from J, the junction contained 10 bases not matched to a gene. The CDR3 is 15 residues long. The DNA of the CDR3 is TGTGCCAGCAGCTCCGGGACAGGGACAATGGGTGGCTACACCTTC. It encodes CASSSGTGTMGGYTF.

V is TRBV4-1 and J is TRBJ2-2; D gene unclear. Germline values: CDR1 MGHRA, CDR2 YSYEKL. The CDR3 is made up of 16 amino acids. Trimming stripped 1 base from V and 2 bases from J, with 11 bases between. CDR3 loop: CASSQGPVFNTGELFF. The CDR3 coding sequence is TGCGCCAGCAGCCAAGGGCCTGTCTTCAACACCGGGGAGCTGTTTTTT.

The chain recombines TRBV11-2 with TRBJ2-7, with 7 bases that match TRBD1. Germline values: CDR1 SGHAT, CDR2 FQNNGV. The J segment lost 2 bases and the V segment lost 5 bases, leaving 6 bases of the junction unmatched. CDR3 size: 14 residues. CDR3 bases: TGTGCCAGCAGCAACAGGGGTCGAACCTACGAGCAGTACTTC. Its translation is CASSNRGRTYEQYF. Drawing the rest from reference TRBV11-2 and TRBJ2-7, the complete variable domain is EAGVAQSPRYKIIEKRQSVAFWCNPISGHATLYWYQQILGQGPKLLIQFQNNGVVDDSQLPKDRFSAERLKGVDSTLKIQPAKLEDSAVYLCASSNRGRTYEQYFGPGTRLTVT.

V gene TRBV5-1 combines with J gene TRBJ1-1, with TRBD1 matching 8 bases. V shed 3 bases and J 4 bases; nucleotides not matched to a gene: 8. CDR3 length equals 15 residues. Germline values: CDR1 SGHRS, CDR2 YFSETQ. Here the CDR3 DNA reads TGCGCCAGCAGCTGGACGTCCGGACAGGGCACTGAAGCTTTCTTT. The encoded protein is CASSWTSGQGTEAFF. The full variable domain, its missing parts supplied by reference TRBV5-1 and TRBJ1-1, is KAGVTQTPRYLIKTRGQQVTLSCSPISGHRSVSWYQQTPGQGLQFLFEYFSETQRNKGNFPGRFSGRQFSNSRSEMNVSTLELGDSALYLCASSWTSGQGTEAFFGQGTRLTVV.